Following are 26 T cell receptor beta chains from one sample sequenced in a study of human T cells and chemical hapten exposure. Each CDR3 protein is one row after TCRdb ran MiXCR on the 5' RACE reads. This sample has tens of thousands of distinct CDR3 sequences, with about 8.4% found just once. The starting material, unfractionated whole blood, was used for total RNA extraction. The receptors derive from a male donor in good health.

This clonotype showed up just a few times. This chain connects TRBV12-5 to TRBJ1-5, with D possibly matching TRBD1 (5 bases). The V gene lost 3 bases and the J gene lost 11 bases, with 11 bases spanning the gap. This CDR3 spans 12 amino acids. Germline-derived CDR1 and CDR2 are LGHNT and FRNRAP. The CDR3 DNA reads TGTGCTAGTGGTTTTTCAGGGCGGTCCCAGCATTTT. Translation gives CASGFSGRSQHF.

The DNA of the CDR3 is TGTGCCAGCAGTGAAGGCGTACAGTTTAAGACCCAGTACTTC. Protein: CASSEGVQFKTQYF. The rearrangement joins TRBV6-1 to TRBJ2-5; D is unclear. The germline V and J ends were trimmed by 1 base and 6 bases, with 12 bases remaining between them. Germline V gives CDR1 MNHNS, CDR2 SASEGT. The CDR3 sequence is 14 residues long.

The chain joins TRBV4-1 to TRBJ2-1; 10 nucleotides agree with TRBD2. Unmatched junction bases numbered 13, after V lost 4 bases and J lost 7 bases. There are 17 residues in the CDR3. Germline lookup yields CDR1 MGHRA and CDR2 YSYEKL. For the CDR3, the DNA is TGCGCCAGCAGCCCCTCCGGCGAACTAGCGGGAAGAAATGAGCAGTTCTTC. It codes for CASSPSGELAGRNEQFF.

In its sample, this clonotype was seen many times. This chain connects TRBV20-1 to TRBJ2-3; 8 bases agree with TRBD2. The CDR3 consists of 13 residues. From germline, CDR1 is DFQATT and CDR2 SNEGSKA (reference sequence). The junction had 6 bases not matched to a gene; V was cut back by 5 bases and J by 5 bases. Here the CDR3 reads CSAGGLGIDTQYF. The DNA for the CDR3 is TGCAGTGCTGGGGGACTAGGAATAGATACGCAGTATTTT.

This clonotype was counted a few times. This sequence joins TRBV6-2 or TRBV6-3 and TRBJ2-1; the D is unclear. V was trimmed by 9 bases and J by 6 bases, leaving 15 bases between them. The V gene's germline CDR1 is MNHEY and CDR2 SVGEGT. This CDR3 is 13 amino acids long. The CDR3 coding sequence is TGTGCCAGTACCCCCCCCCAGTTCAATGAGCAGTTCTTC. Translating it yields CASTPPQFNEQFF.

This clonotype was counted at least ten times. This chain connects TRBV6-5 to TRBJ2-5; 10 bases align to TRBD2. CDR1 and CDR2 (germline): MNHEY, SVGAGI. V lost 2 bases to trimming and J lost 3 bases; unmatched junction nucleotides: 3. The CDR3 is made up of 15 amino acids. Written as DNA, the CDR3 is TGTGCCAGCAGTTACGCCACTAGCGGGGAAGAGACCCAGTACTTC. This sequence encodes CASSYATSGEETQYF.

This clonotype was observed many times. The V call is TRBV7-9, the J call TRBJ1-6; TRBD1 is a possible D gene (5 bases). V lost 2 bases, J lost 2 bases, and 7 bases lay in between. The germline CDR1 and CDR2 sequences are SEHNR and FQNEAQ (reference sequence). The CDR3 loop spans 15 amino acids. CDR3: CASSLRDPYNSPLHF. Here the CDR3 DNA reads TGTGCCAGCAGCTTAAGGGACCCCTATAATTCACCCCTCCACTTT.

This clonotype was observed many times. The chain recombines TRBV4-3 with TRBJ2-7, with D possibly TRBD2 on 5 matching bases. The CDR3 covers 15 residues. Per germline, CDR1 LGHNA and CDR2 YSLEER. Trimming pared 3 bases from V and 4 bases from J, leaving 16 bases between. The CDR3 sequence: CASSQLALGLYEQYF. The CDR3 DNA sequence: TGCGCCAGCAGCCAGTTGGCACTAGGACTGTACGAGCAGTACTTC.

Concerning this clonotype: Possible read error: a much larger clone is one base away. CDR3 nucleotides: TGCAGCGGGGGGGCAGAATACAATGAGCTGTTCTTC. It encodes CSGGAEYNELFF. The chain is built from TRBV29-1 and TRBJ2-1, with D perhaps being TRBD1 or TRBD2 (6 bases each). CDR3 length: 12 amino acids. Looked up from germline, CDR1 is SQVTM and CDR2 is ANQGSEA.

In its sample, this clonotype was seen a few times. The chain combines TRBV6-2 or TRBV6-3 with TRBJ1-5, with D uncertain. The CDR3 consists of 16 residues. Germline CDR1 reads MNHEY; CDR2 reads SVGEGT. The V and J ends lost 2 bases and 0 bases respectively, with 11 bases between them. CDR3 in DNA: TGTGCCAGCAGTTACGGAGTAGCAAATAGCAATCAGCCCCAGCATTTT. Its protein is CASSYGVANSNQPQHF.

The chain is built from TRBV3-1 and TRBJ2-5, with 9 bases fitting TRBD2. The CDR3 consists of 17 residues. Germline values: CDR1 LGHDT, CDR2 YNNKEL (reference sequence). The J segment lost 5 bases and the V segment lost 0 bases, leaving 10 bases of the junction unmatched. The CDR3 DNA sequence: TGTGCCAGCAGCCAAGAAGGCCCGGCGGGGGGGCGGGAGACCCAGTACTTC. Its translation: CASSQEGPAGGRETQYF.

The gene calls are TRBV28 and TRBJ1-5; D remains unclear. V gave up 4 bases and J gave up 2 bases, with 12 bases separating them. The CDR3 contains 15 residues. The germline gives CDR1 MDHEN, CDR2 SYDVKM. CDR3 region: CASSSGALGNQPQHF. CDR3 bases: TGTGCCAGCAGTTCTGGCGCCCTAGGCAATCAGCCCCAGCATTTT.

This clonotype was recorded many times. V gene TRBV7-2 combines with J gene TRBJ2-7, with D possibly matching TRBD2 (5 bases). The V end lost 0 bases, the J end lost 4 bases, and 16 bases lay between the germline ends. Germline CDR1 SGHTA, CDR2 FQGNSA. The CDR3 spans 16 residues. CDR3 sequence: CASSLAGSMGLYEQYF. CDR3 DNA: TGTGCCAGCAGCTTAGCAGGGAGCATGGGCTTGTACGAGCAGTACTTC. Filled out from reference TRBV7-2 and TRBJ2-7, the complete variable domain reads GAGVSQSPSNKVTEKGKDVELRCDPISGHTALYWYRQSLGQGLEFLIYFQGNSAPDKSGLPSDRFSAERTGGSVSTLTIQRTQQEDSAVYLCASSLAGSMGLYEQYFGPGTRLTVT.

The chain couples TRBV7-2 to TRBJ2-7, with D unresolved. The germline V gene encodes CDR1 SGHTA and CDR2 FQGNSA. V was shortened by 2 bases and J by 3 bases, with 11 bases between the two germline ends. CDR3 size: 14 residues. The CDR3 is CASSLLYSFYEQYF. The CDR3 DNA sequence: TGTGCCAGCAGCTTACTGTACAGCTTCTACGAGCAGTACTTC.

The chain couples TRBV2 to TRBJ2-3; a possible D gene is TRBD1 (6 bases). V was trimmed by 9 bases and J by 6 bases, leaving 19 bases between them. The V gene's germline CDR1 is SNHLY and CDR2 FYNNEI. The CDR3 loop spans 14 amino acids. The CDR3 nucleotides are TGTGCCAGTTCACAGGGAAGCCCCGCGGATACGCAGTATTTT. It specifies CASSQGSPADTQYF.

V gene TRBV27 combines with J gene TRBJ2-1; D may be TRBD1 (7 bases). This CDR3 is 15 amino acids long. Trimming shortened V by 1 base and J by 7 bases, and 14 bases separated the two germline ends. Germline V lookup: CDR1 MNHEY, CDR2 SMNVEV (reference sequence). This chain's CDR3 is CASSLWLAGGNEQFF. The CDR3 bases are TGTGCCAGCAGTTTATGGCTGGCAGGGGGGAATGAGCAGTTCTTC.

This clonotype has ten or more counts. The chain joins TRBV6-2 or TRBV6-3 to TRBJ2-7; D possibly matches TRBD1 or TRBD2 (5 bases each). Germline V gene data show CDR1 as MNHEY and CDR2 as SVGEGT. V lost 6 bases to trimming and J lost 0 bases, with 21 bases between them. The CDR3 has 17 amino acids. The CDR3 protein is CASRSPTGQESSYEQYF. CDR3 bases: TGTGCCAGCAGGTCCCCCACGGGGCAGGAGAGCTCCTACGAGCAGTACTTC.

This rearrangement joins TRBV9 to TRBJ1-1; no definite D call. CDR3 length: 14 residues. Germline lookup yields CDR1 SGDLS and CDR2 YYNGEE. V was pared by 3 bases and J by 2 bases, with 11 bases between. CDR3 region: CASSEVGVNTEAFF. The CDR3 DNA reads TGTGCCAGCAGCGAGGTCGGCGTAAACACTGAAGCTTTCTTT.

The V and J genes are TRBV4-2 and TRBJ1-1, with 9 bases that match TRBD1. V was pared by 0 bases and J by 10 bases, with 6 bases of the junction left unmatched. The CDR3 extends over 14 amino acids. Per germline, CDR1 LGHNA and CDR2 YNFKEQ. CDR3 DNA: TGTGCCAGCAGCCAAGAGGGACAGGGAAAGGGAGCTTTCTTT. This codes for CASSQEGQGKGAFF.

This clonotype was observed a handful of times. The rearrangement links TRBV18 to TRBJ1-2, with D perhaps TRBD1 (5 bases). This CDR3 has 14 residues. Per the germline V gene, CDR1 is KGHSH and CDR2 is LQKENI. V lost 4 bases to trimming and J lost 4 bases, with 13 bases between them. The DNA for the CDR3 is TGTGCCAGCTCACTCGGGAGCGGGGGCTATGGCTACACCTTC. This translates into CASSLGSGGYGYTF.

The rearrangement links TRBV5-4 to TRBJ2-7; D unresolved. From germline, CDR1 is SGHNT and CDR2 YYREEE (reference sequence). The CDR3 runs 14 residues. Trimming took 0 bases from V and 2 from J, leaving 9 bases between them. The CDR3 DNA reads as TGTGCCAGCAGCTTGGGGACCCCCGCCTACGAGCAGTACTTC. The encoded protein is CASSLGTPAYEQYF.

The genes are TRBV19 and TRBJ2-2; D unresolved. Germline CDR1 LNHDA, CDR2 SQIVND (reference sequence). Trimming took off 3 bases at V and 1 base at J, with 0 bases between the two ends. The CDR3 length is 12 residues. In nucleotides, the CDR3 is TGTGCCAGTAGTATGAACACCGGGGAGCTGTTTTTT. This codes for CASSMNTGELFF.

This clonotype was observed a few times. This chain links TRBV7-2 with TRBJ1-6; D is unclear. The ends were cut back, 3 bases at V and 4 bases at J, with 7 bases in the middle. Germline V gives CDR1 SGHTA, CDR2 FQGNSA. The CDR3 spans 14 residues. The CDR3 DNA reads TGTGCCAGCAGCTTTAAGGGATATAATTCACCCCTCCACTTT. Translated: CASSFKGYNSPLHF.

This chain joins TRBV29-1 and TRBJ2-5, with D hard to call. Germline loops: CDR1 SQVTM, CDR2 ANQGSEA. The V and J ends lost 8 bases and 4 bases respectively, with 14 bases between them. This CDR3 is built from 12 residues. This CDR3 reads CSHVGLSETQYF. CDR3 nucleotides: TGCAGCCACGTAGGCCTTTCAGAGACCCAGTACTTC.

The chain employs TRBV21-1 and TRBJ2-3; TRBD2, the table's D call, lacks a check against the DNA. TRBV21-1 is a pseudogene segment. There are 19 residues in the CDR3. CDR3 DNA: TGTGCCAGCAGCAAAGGGGGGGTAGCGGGAGTCCCTGACACAGATACGCAGTATTTT. Its protein product is CASSKGGVAGVPDTDTQYF.

There are a few counts of this clonotype. The V and J genes are TRBV11-2 and TRBJ1-1, with 11 bases lining up with TRBD1. V was clipped by 5 bases and J by 0 bases; unmatched bases: 5. The CDR3 runs 16 residues. Germline CDR1 SGHAT, CDR2 FQNNGV. The CDR3 region has the DNA TGTGCCAGCAGCAGGGGACAGGGGGGAATGAACACTGAAGCTTTCTTT. Translated, it gives CASSRGQGGMNTEAFF. The complete variable domain, with remaining parts taken from reference TRBV11-2 and TRBJ1-1, reads EAGVAQSPRYKIIEKRQSVAFWCNPISGHATLYWYQQILGQGPKLLIQFQNNGVVDDSQLPKDRFSAERLKGVDSTLKIQPAKLEDSAVYLCASSRGQGGMNTEAFFGQGTRLTVV.